This T cell receptor (beta chain) was identified during a study of chemoradiotherapy in HPV16-positive cancers. The J segment lost 2 bases and the V segment lost 0 bases, leaving 6 bases of the junction unmatched. This CDR3 is built from 16 residues. CDR1 and CDR2 (germline): SQVTM, ANQGSEA. The repertoire was sequenced with immunoSEQ multiplex PCR; TCRdb's copy has only in-frame clones and lacks some. The data contain some 1,000 clones, 94% of them seen just once; the ten biggest clones take up roughly 4.7%. This chain connects TRBV29-1 to TRBJ2-3; TRBD2 matches at 9 bases. The clonotype was recovered from a human donor with HPV-associated anogenital cancer. The input for sequencing was tumor tissue, taken from a patient who underwent chemoradiotherapy. The CDR3 sequence is CSVEDDKRGDTDTQYF. CDR3 nucleotides: TGCAGCGTTGAAGATGATAAGCGGGGGGACACAGATACGCAGTATTTT.